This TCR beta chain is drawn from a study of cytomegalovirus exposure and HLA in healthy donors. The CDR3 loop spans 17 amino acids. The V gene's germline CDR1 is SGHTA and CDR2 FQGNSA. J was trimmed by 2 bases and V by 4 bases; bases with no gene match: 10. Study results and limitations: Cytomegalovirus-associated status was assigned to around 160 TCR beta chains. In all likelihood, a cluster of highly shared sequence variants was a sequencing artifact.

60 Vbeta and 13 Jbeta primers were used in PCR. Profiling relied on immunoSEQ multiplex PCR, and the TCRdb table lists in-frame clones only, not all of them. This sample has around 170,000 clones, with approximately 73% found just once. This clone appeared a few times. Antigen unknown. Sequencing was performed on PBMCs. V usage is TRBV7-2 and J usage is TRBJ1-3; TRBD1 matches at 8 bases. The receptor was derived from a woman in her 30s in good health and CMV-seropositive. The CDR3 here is CASSSQPAGGAGNTIYF. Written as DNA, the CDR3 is TGTGCCAGCAGCTCCCAGCCTGCAGGGGGCGCTGGAAACACCATATATTTT.